This T cell receptor (beta chain) came from a study of blood T cells in healthy people across ages. The germline V and J ends were trimmed by 4 bases and 6 bases, with 15 bases remaining between them. The CDR3 is 13 residues long. Germline loops: CDR1 SQVTM, CDR2 ANQGSEA. The authors ran a second PCR of 7 to 11 cycles using a sample-barcoded 5' primer and a J-beta primer mix. In TCRdb, the 5' RACE reads were re-called with MiXCR into one record per CDR3 protein. This table has 750,000 to 950,000 distinct CDR3 sequences, 20% to 30% appearing once. In addition, the sample was reused for a study of T cells of mothers and their children. As reported in that work: Each child contributed around 3 million TCR beta CDR3 reads, while each mother contributed over 8.5 million.

V usage is TRBV29-1 and J usage is TRBJ1-1; D unresolved. The sample taken for sequencing was blood. The clonotype was recovered from a boy younger than 18 in good health. This chain's CDR3 is CSVVRGVRAEAFF. In DNA form, the CDR3 reads TGCAGCGTTGTGCGTGGGGTAAGGGCTGAAGCTTTCTTT.